This section outlines one T cell receptor beta chain sequence together with its context. This sample is drawn from a study of early stage breast cancer tumors. Profiled with immunoSEQ multiplex PCR; TCRdb holds only in-frame clones, not every one. The sample records over 20,000 clones, about two thirds being singletons. The V gene's germline CDR1 is SGHTA and CDR2 FQGTGA. The CDR3 is 15 residues long. V lost 2 bases and J lost 5, with 16 bases in between. V is TRBV7-3 and J is TRBJ2-7; TRBD1 might be the D (5 bases). The sample was breast tumor tissue. The clonotype was recovered from a person in their sixties with breast cancer. CDR3 loop: CASSLSGSNTHEQYF. The CDR3 coding sequence is TGTGCCAGCAGCTTATCAGGGTCCAATACCCACGAGCAGTACTTC.